The 11 T cell receptor beta chains below all came from one sample that was sequenced in a study of graft-versus-host responses after intestinal transplantation. These receptors have no identified antigens. TCRdb's table, derived via immunoSEQ multiplex PCR, lists solely in-frame clones and lacks some. The sample includes 80,000 to 100,000 clones, 80% to 95% seen only once; the top ten take roughly 0.15%. The starting material was unstimulated CD4+ T cells sorted from spleen or lymph node cells, obtained before intestinal transplant. The receptor set was obtained from a human donor who received an intestinal transplant.

The chain combines TRBV28 with TRBJ2-7; 8 bases match TRBD1. Germline assignment: CDR1 MDHEN and CDR2 SYDVKM. Unmatched junction bases numbered 9, after V lost 10 bases and J lost 7 bases. The CDR3 extends over 12 amino acids. CDR3 sequence (DNA): TGTGCCACCCAGGCAGGGGGCCGAGAGCAGTACTTC. Protein product: CATQAGGREQYF.

This chain joins TRBV7-8 and TRBJ1-2; D unclear. Germline-derived CDR1 and CDR2 are SGHVS and FQNEAQ. The V and J ends lost 2 bases and 8 bases respectively, with 9 bases between them. This CDR3 has 12 residues. The CDR3 is CASSLQRSGYTF. CDR3 DNA: TGTGCCAGCAGCTTACAGCGCAGCGGCTACACCTTC.

V gene TRBV5-1 combines with J gene TRBJ1-2; a weak D match, TRBD1 (6 bases). From germline, CDR1 is SGHRS and CDR2 YFSETQ. Trimming left V 4 bases short and J 2 bases short, with 15 bases between. The CDR3 consists of 15 residues. The CDR3 is CASSPLGQTNYGYTF. Written as DNA, the CDR3 is TGCGCCAGCAGCCCCCTCGGACAGACCAACTATGGCTACACCTTC.

As to this clone: One end of the junction fails to match germline, which may point to a read error. The sample carries other DNA sequences with the same CDR3. This chain joins TRBV6-1 and TRBJ1-3, with 7 positions matching TRBD1. The CDR3 runs 14 residues. CDR1 MNHNS and CDR2 SASEGT come from the germline V gene. CDR3 DNA: TGCGCCAGCAGTGACAGGGTCTCTGGAAACACCATATATTTT. Protein sequence: CASSDRVSGNTIYF.

This chain connects TRBV5-5 to TRBJ2-5; D is unclear. CDR1 is SGHKS, CDR2 YYEKEE, per germline (reference sequence). This CDR3 has 16 residues. V lost 0 bases and J 2 bases, leaving 14 bases between the germline ends. CDR3 nucleotide sequence: TGTGCCAGCAGCTTGGTCGCCCGCACTGCACAAGAGACCCAGTACTTC. It specifies CASSLVARTAQETQYF.

V is TRBV28 and J is TRBJ1-1; tentative D call: TRBD1 (5 bases). The V gene's germline CDR1 is MDHEN and CDR2 SYDVKM. V lost 4 bases, J lost 0 bases, and 6 bases lay in between. There are 13 residues in the CDR3. DNA of the CDR3: TGTGCCAGCAGTTCAGGGATGAACACTGAAGCTTTCTTT. Translation: CASSSGMNTEAFF. Full variable domain (rest looked up from reference TRBV28 and TRBJ1-1): DVKVTQSSRYLVKRTGEKVFLECVQDMDHENMFWYRQDPGLGLRLIYFSYDVKMKEKGDIPEGYSVSREKKERFSLILESASTNQTSMYLCASSSGMNTEAFFGQGTRLTVV.

The rearrangement joins TRBV4-2 to TRBJ2-5, with 7 bases lining up with TRBD1. The CDR3 runs to 12 residues. V shed 0 bases and J 10 bases; nucleotides not matched to a gene: 2. CDR1 is LGHNA, CDR2 YNFKEQ, per germline. CDR3 coding DNA: TGTGCCAGCAGCCAAGATGCAGGGGGCCAGTACTTC. Translated: CASSQDAGGQYF.

This chain joins TRBV7-2 and TRBJ2-1; 7 bases align to TRBD2. CDR1 and CDR2 (germline): SGHTA, FQGNSA. The J segment lost 5 bases and the V segment lost 2 bases, leaving 15 bases of the junction unmatched. The CDR3 runs to 18 residues. Here the CDR3 DNA reads TGTGCCAGCAGCTTATCGTCTAGCGGAGCCGAGGTCCACAATGAGCAGTTCTTC. This gives the protein CASSLSSSGAEVHNEQFF.

The V call is TRBV6-1, the J call TRBJ1-2, with D possibly being TRBD1 (5 bases). The CDR3 is 13 residues long. The germline V gene encodes CDR1 MNHNS and CDR2 SASEGT. V was shortened by 2 bases and J by 6 bases, with 10 bases between the two germline ends. In DNA form, the CDR3 reads TGTGCCAGCAGTGAATATGGGGGGGATGGCTACACCTTC. It translates to CASSEYGGDGYTF.

The V call is TRBV4-3, the J call TRBJ2-1, with 10 bases aligning to TRBD2. V shed 1 base and J 6 bases; nucleotides not matched to a gene: 6. This CDR3 spans 16 amino acids. CDR1 is LGHNA and CDR2 is YSLEER in the germline V gene. The DNA for the CDR3 is TGCGCCAGCAGCCAAGGATATACTAGCGGGGTCAATGAGCAGTTCTTC. Protein product: CASSQGYTSGVNEQFF.

The chain combines TRBV6-6 with TRBJ1-1, with D possibly matching TRBD1 (6 bases). Germline values: CDR1 MNHNY, CDR2 SVGAGI (reference sequence). The CDR3 loop spans 16 amino acids. V lost 7 bases to trimming and J lost 1 base, with 19 bases between them. For the CDR3, the DNA is TGTGCCAGCACCAAACTGACAGGAGTTGGGAACACTGAAGCTTTCTTT. This gives the protein CASTKLTGVGNTEAFF.